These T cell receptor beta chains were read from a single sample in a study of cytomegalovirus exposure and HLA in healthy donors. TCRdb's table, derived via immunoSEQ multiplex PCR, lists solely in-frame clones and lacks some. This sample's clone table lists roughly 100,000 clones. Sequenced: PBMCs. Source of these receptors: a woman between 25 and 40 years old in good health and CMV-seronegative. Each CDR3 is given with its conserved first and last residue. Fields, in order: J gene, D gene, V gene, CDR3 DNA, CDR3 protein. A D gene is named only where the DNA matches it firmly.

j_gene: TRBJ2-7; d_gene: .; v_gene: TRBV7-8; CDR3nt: TGTGCCAGCAAGTACGGCTACGAGCAGTACTTC; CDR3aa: CASKYGYEQYF
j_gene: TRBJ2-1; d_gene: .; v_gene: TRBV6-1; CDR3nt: TGTGCCGGACGACAGTCCCAGTACAATGAGCAGTTCTTC; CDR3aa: CAGRQSQYNEQFF
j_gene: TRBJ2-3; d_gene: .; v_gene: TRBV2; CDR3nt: TGTGCCAGCAGTGACCCCTTGGCCCGCAGCACAGATACGCAGTATTTT; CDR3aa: CASSDPLARSTDTQYF
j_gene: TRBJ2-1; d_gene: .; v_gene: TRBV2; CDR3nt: TGTGCCAGCACCGGGAGACTGGGCTCCTACAATGAGCAGTTCTTC; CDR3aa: CASTGRLGSYNEQFF
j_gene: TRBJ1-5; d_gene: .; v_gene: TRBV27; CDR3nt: TGTGCCAGCAGTTTATCGACTGCGACCCGGGGGTCCCAGCATTTT; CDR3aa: CASSLSTATRGSQHF
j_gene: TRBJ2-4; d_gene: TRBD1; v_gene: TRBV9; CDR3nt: TGTGCCAGCAGCCCGACAGGGGGACAAGCCAAAAACATTCAGTACTTC; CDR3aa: CASSPTGGQAKNIQYF
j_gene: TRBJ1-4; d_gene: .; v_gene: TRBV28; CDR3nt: TGTGCCAGCGCGGGACCTTCTTATGAAAAACTGTTTTTT; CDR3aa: CASAGPSYEKLFF
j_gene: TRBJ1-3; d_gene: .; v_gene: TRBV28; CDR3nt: TGTGCCAGCAGTTTTCAGGGAAACTCTGGAAACACCATATATTTT; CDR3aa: CASSFQGNSGNTIYF
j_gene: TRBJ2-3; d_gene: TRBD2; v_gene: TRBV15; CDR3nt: TGTGCCACCAGCAGAGCGGGGGGTTTCACAGATACGCAGTATTTT; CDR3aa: CATSRAGGFTDTQYF
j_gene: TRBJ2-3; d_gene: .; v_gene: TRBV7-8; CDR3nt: TGTGCCAGCAGCGAACTTCGCTTTGAAACAGATACGCAGTATTTT; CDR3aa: CASSELRFETDTQYF
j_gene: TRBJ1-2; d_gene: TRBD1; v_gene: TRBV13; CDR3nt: TGTGCCAGCAGCTCTAGACAGGGGAGTAACTATGGCTACACCTTC; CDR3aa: CASSSRQGSNYGYTF
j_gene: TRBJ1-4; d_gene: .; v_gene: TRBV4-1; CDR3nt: TGCGCCAGCAGCCGCAGACAAACAACTAATGAAAAACTGTTTTTT; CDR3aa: CASSRRQTTNEKLFF
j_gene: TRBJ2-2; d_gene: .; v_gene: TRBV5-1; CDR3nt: TGCCCCAGCAGCTTAACCGGCACCGGGGAGCTGTTTTTT; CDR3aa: CPSSLTGTGELFF
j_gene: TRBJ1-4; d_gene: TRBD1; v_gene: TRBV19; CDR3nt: TGTGCCAGTAGTGGGACAGCAACTAATGAAAAACTGTTTTTT; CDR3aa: CASSGTATNEKLFF
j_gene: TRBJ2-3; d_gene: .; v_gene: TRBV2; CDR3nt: TGTGCCAGCAGTGAAGGGAGCGGGTACAACACAGATACGCAGTATTTT; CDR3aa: CASSEGSGYNTDTQYF
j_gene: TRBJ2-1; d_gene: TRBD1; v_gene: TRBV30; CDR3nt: TGTGCCAGGGCCGGGACAGGTTACAATGAGCAGTTCTTC; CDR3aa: CARAGTGYNEQFF
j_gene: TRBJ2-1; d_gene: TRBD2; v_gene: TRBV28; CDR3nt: TGTGCCAGCAGTACCAAGGGGACTAGCGGGGGGGAAAGCTCCTACAATGAGCAGTTCTTC; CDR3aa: CASSTKGTSGGESSYNEQFF
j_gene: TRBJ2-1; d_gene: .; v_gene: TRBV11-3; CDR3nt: TGTGCCAGCAGCTTAGCCCCTAGCAGCGGAACCTACAATGAGCAGTTCTTC; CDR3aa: CASSLAPSSGTYNEQFF
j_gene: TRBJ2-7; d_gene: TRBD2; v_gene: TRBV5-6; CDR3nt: TGTGCCAGCAGCTATTCTTTGACTAGCGGCTACGAGCAGTACTTC; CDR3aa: CASSYSLTSGYEQYF
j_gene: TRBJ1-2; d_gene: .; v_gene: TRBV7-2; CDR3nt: TGTGCCAGCAGCTCCCGAGGGAGAATCGATGGCTACACCTTC; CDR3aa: CASSSRGRIDGYTF
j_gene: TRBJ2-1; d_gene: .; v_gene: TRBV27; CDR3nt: TGTGCCAGCAGTTTCCTCAATCGGGAGCCCTCCTACAATGAGCAGTTCTTC; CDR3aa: CASSFLNREPSYNEQFF
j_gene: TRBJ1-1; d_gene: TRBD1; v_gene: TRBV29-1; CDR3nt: TGCAGCGTTGGGACAGGGATGAACACTGAAGCTTTCTTT; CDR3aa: CSVGTGMNTEAFF
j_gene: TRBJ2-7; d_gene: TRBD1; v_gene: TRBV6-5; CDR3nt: TGTGCCAGCAGTATACAGGGGGTGAAATACGAGCAGTACTTC; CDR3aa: CASSIQGVKYEQYF
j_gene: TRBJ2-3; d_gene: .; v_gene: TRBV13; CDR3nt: TGTGCCAGCAGCGCCCCGGAGGGCCGCGGCACAGATACGCAGTATTTT; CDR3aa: CASSAPEGRGTDTQYF
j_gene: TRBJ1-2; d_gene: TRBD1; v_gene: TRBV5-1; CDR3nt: TGCGCCAGCAGCCCCACAGGGACAGGGGTCGATGGCTACACCTTC; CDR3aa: CASSPTGTGVDGYTF
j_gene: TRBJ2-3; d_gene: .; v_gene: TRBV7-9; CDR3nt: TGTGCCAGCAGCTTAGTGTCAGGGTGGACAGATACGCAGTATTTT; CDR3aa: CASSLVSGWTDTQYF
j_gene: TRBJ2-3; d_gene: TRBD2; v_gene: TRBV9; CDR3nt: TGTGCCAGCAGCACCCACTACCTTGGACTAGCGGGAGGGCCCGCAGATACGCAGTATTTT; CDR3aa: CASSTHYLGLAGGPADTQYF
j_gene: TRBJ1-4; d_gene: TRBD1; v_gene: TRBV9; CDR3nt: TGTGCCAGCAGCGCTAACAGGGGTCTTGCTGAAAAACTGTTTTTT; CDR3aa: CASSANRGLAEKLFF
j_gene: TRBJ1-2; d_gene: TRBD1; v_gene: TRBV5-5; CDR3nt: TGTGCCAGCAGCACCTCAGGGGGCTGGGGCTACACCTTC; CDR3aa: CASSTSGGWGYTF
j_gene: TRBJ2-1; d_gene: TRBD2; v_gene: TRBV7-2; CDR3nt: TGTGCCAGCAGCTTACTAGCGGACCCCAATGAGCAGTTCTTC; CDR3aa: CASSLLADPNEQFF
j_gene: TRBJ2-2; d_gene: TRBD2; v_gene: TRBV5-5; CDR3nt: TGTGCCAGCAGCTTGGAAGAACCTAGCGGCTTTAACACCGGGGAGCTGTTTTTT; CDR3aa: CASSLEEPSGFNTGELFF
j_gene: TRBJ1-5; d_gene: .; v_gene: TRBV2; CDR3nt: TGTGCCAGCACCCCAGGGATGGGCAATCAGCCCCAGCATTTT; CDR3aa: CASTPGMGNQPQHF
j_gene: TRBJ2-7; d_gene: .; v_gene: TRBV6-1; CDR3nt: TGTGCCAGCAGTGAAATGAGGGACGAGCAGTACTTC; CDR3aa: CASSEMRDEQYF
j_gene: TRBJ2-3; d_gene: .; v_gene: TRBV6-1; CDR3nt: TGTGCCAGCAAGGGGACAGATACGCAGTATTTT; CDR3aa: CASKGTDTQYF
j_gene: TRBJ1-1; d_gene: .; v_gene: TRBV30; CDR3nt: TGTGCCTCGAACAGGAACACTGAAGCTTTCTTT; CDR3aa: CASNRNTEAFF
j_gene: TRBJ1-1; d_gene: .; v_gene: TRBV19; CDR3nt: TGTGCCAGTAGTTCCCCAGGTCTGAACACTGAAGCTTTCTTT; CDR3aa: CASSSPGLNTEAFF
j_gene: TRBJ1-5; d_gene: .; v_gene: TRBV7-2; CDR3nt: TGTGCCAGCAGCCGCGAGCGGGCGGAAGGTCAGCCCCAGCATTTT; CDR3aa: CASSRERAEGQPQHF
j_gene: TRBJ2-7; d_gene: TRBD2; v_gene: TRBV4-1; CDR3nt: TGCGCCAGCAGCCAAGAAGTGTCAGCGGGAGCCTACGAGCAGTACTTC; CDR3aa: CASSQEVSAGAYEQYF
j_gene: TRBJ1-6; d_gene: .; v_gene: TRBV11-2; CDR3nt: TGTGCCAGCAGCTTACAGGGAGCGGGTAATTCACCCCTCCACTTT; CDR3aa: CASSLQGAGNSPLHF
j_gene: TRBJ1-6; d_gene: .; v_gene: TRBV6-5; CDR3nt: TGTGCCAGCAGTCAAGATCCCCCAAGAGGTTCACCCCTCCACTTT; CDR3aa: CASSQDPPRGSPLHF
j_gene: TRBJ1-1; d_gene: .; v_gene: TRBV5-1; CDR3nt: TGCGCCAGCAGGGAGGGACCGATGAACACTGAAGCTTTCTTT; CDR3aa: CASREGPMNTEAFF
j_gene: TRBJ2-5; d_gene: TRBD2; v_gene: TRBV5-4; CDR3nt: TGTGCCAGCAGCTTGGGGACTAGCGGGATCGAGACCCGGTACTTC; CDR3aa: CASSLGTSGIETRYF
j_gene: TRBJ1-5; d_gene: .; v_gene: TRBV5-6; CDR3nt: TGTGCCAGCAGGGCCTCCCAGGTTGGCAATCAGCCCCAGCATTTT; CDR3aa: CASRASQVGNQPQHF
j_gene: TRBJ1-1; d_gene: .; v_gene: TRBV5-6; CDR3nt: TGTGCCAGCAGCTGGAGGGCAGGGACTGAAGCTTTCTTT; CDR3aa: CASSWRAGTEAFF
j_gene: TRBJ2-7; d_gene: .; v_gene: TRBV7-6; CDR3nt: TGTGCCAGCAGCTTATTACCAGGGTCCTACGAGCAGTACTTC; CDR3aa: CASSLLPGSYEQYF